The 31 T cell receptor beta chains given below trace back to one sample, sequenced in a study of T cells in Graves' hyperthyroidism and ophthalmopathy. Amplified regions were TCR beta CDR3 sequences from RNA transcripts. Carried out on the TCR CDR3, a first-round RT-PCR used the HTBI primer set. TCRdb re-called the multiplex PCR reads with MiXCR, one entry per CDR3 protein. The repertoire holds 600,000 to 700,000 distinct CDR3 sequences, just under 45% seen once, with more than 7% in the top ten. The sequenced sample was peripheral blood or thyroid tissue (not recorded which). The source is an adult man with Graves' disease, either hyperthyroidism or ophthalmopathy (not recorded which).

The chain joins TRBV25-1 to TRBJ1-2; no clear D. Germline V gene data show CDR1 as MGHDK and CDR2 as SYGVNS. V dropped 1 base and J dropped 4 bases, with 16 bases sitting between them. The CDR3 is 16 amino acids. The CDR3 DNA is TGTGCCAGCAGTGAATTTACCAGTGATTTAGTCTATGGCTACACCTTC. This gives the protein CASSEFTSDLVYGYTF.

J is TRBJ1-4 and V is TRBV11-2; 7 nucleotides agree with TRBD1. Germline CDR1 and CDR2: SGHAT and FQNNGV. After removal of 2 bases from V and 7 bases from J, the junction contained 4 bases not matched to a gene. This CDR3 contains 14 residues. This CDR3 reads CASSLTSGGEKLFF. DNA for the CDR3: TGTGCCAGCAGCTTAACATCAGGGGGTGAAAAACTGTTTTTT.

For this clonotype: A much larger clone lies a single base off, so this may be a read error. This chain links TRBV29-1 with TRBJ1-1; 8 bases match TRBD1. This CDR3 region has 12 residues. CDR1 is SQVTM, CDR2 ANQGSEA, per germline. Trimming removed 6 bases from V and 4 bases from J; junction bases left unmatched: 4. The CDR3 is CSVIRGPTEAFF. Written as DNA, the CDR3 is TGCAGCGTAATCAGGGGGCCCACTGAAGCTTTCTTT. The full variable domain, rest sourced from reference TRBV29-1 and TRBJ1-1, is SAVISQKPSRDICQRGTSLTIQCQVDSQVTMMFWYRQQPGQSLTLIATANQGSEATYESGFVIDKFPISRPNLTFSTLTVSNMSPEDSSIYLCSVIRGPTEAFFGQGTRLTVV.

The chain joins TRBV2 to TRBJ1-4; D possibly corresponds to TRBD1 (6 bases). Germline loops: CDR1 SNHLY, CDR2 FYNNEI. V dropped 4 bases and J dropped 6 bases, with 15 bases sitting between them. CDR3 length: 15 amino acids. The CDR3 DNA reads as TGTGCCAGCAGTGGGGGGGCGCGCGGTTATGAAAAACTGTTTTTT. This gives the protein CASSGGARGYEKLFF.

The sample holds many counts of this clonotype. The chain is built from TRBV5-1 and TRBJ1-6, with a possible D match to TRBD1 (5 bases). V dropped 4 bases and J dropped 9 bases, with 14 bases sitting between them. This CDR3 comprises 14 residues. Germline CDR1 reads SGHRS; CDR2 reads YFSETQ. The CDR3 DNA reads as TGCGCCAGCAGCCCGGGGGACCTAGCTTCACCCCTCCACTTT. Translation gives CASSPGDLASPLHF.

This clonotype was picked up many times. For the CDR3, the DNA is TGTGCCAGCAGGTCACACCGGGACAGCCGAAACACTGAAGCTTTCTTT. Translated, it gives CASRSHRDSRNTEAFF. The chain couples TRBV7-9 to TRBJ1-1; 7 nucleotides agree with TRBD1. Germline CDR1 SEHNR, CDR2 FQNEAQ (reference sequence). Germline trimming cut 6 bases from V and 2 bases from J; bases unmatched to any gene: 12. The CDR3 is 16 residues long.

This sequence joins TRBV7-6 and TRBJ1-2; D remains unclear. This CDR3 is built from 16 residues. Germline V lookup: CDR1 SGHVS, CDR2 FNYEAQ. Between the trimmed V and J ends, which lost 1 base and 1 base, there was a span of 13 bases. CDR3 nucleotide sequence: TGTGCCAGCAGCTTAGTAATTGCAGGCTATAACTATGGCTACACCTTC. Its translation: CASSLVIAGYNYGYTF.

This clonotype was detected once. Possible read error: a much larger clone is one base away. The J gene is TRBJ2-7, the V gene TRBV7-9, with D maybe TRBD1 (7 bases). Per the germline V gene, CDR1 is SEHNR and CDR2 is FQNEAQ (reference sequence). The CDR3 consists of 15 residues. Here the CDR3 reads CASGLGAGGSYEQYF. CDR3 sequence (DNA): TGTGCCAGCGGCTTAGGGGCAGGGGGGTCCTACGAGCAGTACTTC.

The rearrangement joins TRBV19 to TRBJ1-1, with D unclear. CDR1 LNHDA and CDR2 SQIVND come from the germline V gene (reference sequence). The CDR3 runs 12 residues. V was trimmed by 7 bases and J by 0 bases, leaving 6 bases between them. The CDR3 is CASTKVNTEAFF. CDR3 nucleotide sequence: TGTGCCAGTACTAAGGTGAACACTGAAGCTTTCTTT.

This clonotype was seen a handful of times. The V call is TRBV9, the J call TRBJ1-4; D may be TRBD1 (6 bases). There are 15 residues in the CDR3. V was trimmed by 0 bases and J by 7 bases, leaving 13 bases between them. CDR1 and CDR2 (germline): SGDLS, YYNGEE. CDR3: CASSVEGGLGEKLFF. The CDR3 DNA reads TGTGCCAGCAGCGTAGAAGGGGGATTGGGTGAAAAACTGTTTTTT.

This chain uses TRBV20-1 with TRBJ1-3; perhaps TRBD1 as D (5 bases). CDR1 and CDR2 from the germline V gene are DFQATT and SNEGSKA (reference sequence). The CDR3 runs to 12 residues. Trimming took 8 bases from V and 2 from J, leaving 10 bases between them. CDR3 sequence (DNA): TGCAGTCCTGGGGGTACTGGAAACACCATATATTTT. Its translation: CSPGGTGNTIYF.

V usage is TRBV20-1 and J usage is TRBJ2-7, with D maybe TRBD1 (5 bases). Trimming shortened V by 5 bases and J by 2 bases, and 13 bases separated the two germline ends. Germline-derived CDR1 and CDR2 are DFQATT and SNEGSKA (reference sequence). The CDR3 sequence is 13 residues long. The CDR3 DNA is TGCAGTGCTGGCCAGGACATCCCCTACGAGCAGTACTTC. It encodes CSAGQDIPYEQYF.

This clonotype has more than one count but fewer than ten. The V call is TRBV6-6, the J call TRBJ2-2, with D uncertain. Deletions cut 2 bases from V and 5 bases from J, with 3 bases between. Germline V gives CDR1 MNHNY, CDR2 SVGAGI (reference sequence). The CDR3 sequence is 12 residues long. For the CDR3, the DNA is TGTGCCAGCAGTTACAGGACCGGGGAGCTGTTTTTT. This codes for CASSYRTGELFF.

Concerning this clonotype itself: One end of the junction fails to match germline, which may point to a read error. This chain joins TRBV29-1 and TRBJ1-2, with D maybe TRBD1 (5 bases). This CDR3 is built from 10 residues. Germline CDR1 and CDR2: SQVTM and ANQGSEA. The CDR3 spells CSFDSNGYTF. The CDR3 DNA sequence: TGCAGCTTTGACAGCAATGGCTACACCTTC.

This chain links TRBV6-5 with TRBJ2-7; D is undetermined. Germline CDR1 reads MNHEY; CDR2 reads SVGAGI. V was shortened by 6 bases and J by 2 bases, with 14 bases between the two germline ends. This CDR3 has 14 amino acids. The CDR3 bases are TGTGCCAGCAGGGGCGGACGGGTCCCCTACGAGCAGTACTTC. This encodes CASRGGRVPYEQYF.

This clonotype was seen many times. DNA for the CDR3: TGTGCCAGCAGTGAAGAGCAGTGGGAGACCCAGTACTTC. Amino acid sequence: CASSEEQWETQYF. The V call is TRBV2, the J call TRBJ2-5; no firm D call. This CDR3 is built from 13 residues. Per germline, CDR1 SNHLY and CDR2 FYNNEI. Trimming pared 1 base from V and 5 bases from J, leaving 8 bases between.

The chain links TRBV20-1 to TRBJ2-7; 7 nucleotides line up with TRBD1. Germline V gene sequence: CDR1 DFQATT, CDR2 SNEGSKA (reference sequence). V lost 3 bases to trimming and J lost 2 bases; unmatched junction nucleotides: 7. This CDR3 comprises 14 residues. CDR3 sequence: CSASTLGQTYEQYF. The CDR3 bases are TGCAGTGCTAGTACTTTGGGACAGACCTACGAGCAGTACTTC.

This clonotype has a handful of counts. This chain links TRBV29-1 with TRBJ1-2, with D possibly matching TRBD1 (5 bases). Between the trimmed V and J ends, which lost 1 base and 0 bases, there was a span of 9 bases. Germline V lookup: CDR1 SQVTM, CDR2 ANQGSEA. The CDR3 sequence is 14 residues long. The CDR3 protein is CSVEGGEPNYGYTF. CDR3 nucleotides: TGCAGCGTTGAAGGGGGGGAGCCTAACTATGGCTACACCTTC.

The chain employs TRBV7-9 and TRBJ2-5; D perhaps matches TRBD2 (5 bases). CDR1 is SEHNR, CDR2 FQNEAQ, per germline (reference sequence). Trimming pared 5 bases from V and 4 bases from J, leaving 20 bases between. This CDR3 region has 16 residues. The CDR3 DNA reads TGTGCCAGCAGCCCCCCGGTGGAGGTGAGAGGAGAGACCCAGTACTTC. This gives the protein CASSPPVEVRGETQYF.

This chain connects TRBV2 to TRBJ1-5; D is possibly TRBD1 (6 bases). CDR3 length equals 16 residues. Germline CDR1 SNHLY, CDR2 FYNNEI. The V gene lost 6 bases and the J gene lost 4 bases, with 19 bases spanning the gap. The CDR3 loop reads CASRSTSTGQNQPQHF. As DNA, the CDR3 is TGTGCCAGCAGATCAACATCGACAGGCCAGAATCAGCCCCAGCATTTT.

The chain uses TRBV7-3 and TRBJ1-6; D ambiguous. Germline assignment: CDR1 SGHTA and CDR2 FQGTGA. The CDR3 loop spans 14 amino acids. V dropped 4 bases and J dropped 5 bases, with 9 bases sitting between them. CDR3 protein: CASSSPGDNSPLHF. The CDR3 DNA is TGTGCCAGCAGCTCACCAGGAGATAATTCACCCCTCCACTTT.

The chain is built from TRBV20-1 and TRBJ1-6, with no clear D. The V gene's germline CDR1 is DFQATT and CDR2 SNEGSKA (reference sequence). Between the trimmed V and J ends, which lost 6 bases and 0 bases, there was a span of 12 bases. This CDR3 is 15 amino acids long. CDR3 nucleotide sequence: TGCAGTGCCCTGCCCCCGAGCTCCTATAATTCACCCCTCCACTTT. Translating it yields CSALPPSSYNSPLHF.

CDR3 coding DNA: TGTGCCACCAGCAGAAAAGAACAGGGTAATTCACCCCTCCACTTT. This gives the protein CATSRKEQGNSPLHF. The chain joins TRBV15 to TRBJ1-6; possibly TRBD1 for D (6 bases). The CDR3 extends over 15 amino acids. The V end was cut by 2 bases, the J end by 6 bases, with 11 bases between. The V gene's germline CDR1 is LNHNV and CDR2 YYDKDF (reference sequence).

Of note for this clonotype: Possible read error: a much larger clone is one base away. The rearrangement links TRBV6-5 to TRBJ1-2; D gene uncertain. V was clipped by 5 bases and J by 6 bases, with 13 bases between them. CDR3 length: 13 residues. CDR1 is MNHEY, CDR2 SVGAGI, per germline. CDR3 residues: CASSVPGGDGYTF. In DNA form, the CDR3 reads TGTGCCAGCAGTGTCCCCGGCGGAGATGGCTACACCTTC.

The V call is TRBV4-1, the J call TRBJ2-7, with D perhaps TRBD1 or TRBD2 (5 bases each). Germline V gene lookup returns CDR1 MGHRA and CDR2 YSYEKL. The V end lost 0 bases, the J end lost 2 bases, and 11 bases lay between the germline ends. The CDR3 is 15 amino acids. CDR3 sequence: CASSQERGTPYEQYF. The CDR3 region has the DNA TGCGCCAGCAGCCAAGAGAGGGGTACCCCCTACGAGCAGTACTTC.

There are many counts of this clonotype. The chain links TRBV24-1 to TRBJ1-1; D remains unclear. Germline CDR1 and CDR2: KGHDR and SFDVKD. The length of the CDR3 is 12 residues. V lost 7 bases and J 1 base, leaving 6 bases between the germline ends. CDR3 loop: CATSGENTEAFF. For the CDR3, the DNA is TGTGCCACCAGCGGGGAGAACACTGAAGCTTTCTTT.

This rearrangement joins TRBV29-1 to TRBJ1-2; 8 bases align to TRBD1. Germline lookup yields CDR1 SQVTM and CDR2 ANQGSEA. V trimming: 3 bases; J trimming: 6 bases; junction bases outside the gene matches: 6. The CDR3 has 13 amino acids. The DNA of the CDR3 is TGCAGCGTTGATTTTGGGACAGGAAATGGCTACACCTTC. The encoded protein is CSVDFGTGNGYTF.

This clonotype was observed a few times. The CDR3 nucleotides read TGTGCCAGCAGCGAAACAGGGGAGACTGAAGCTTTCTTT. Amino acids: CASSETGETEAFF. The chain carries TRBV7-9 and TRBJ1-1; 7 bases are a match to TRBD1. CDR1 is SEHNR and CDR2 is FQNEAQ in the germline V gene (reference sequence). CDR3 length: 13 residues. V lost 5 bases and J lost 5; bases outside the gene matches: 5.

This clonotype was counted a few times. The CDR3 protein is CASSLNIGATNEKLFF. CDR3 DNA sequence: TGTGCCAGCAGTTTAAACATAGGGGCAACTAATGAAAAACTGTTTTTT. V is TRBV12-3 or TRBV12-4 and J is TRBJ1-4; TRBD1 is a possible D gene (5 bases). V was clipped by 2 bases and J by 0 bases, with 10 bases between them. CDR3 length: 16 residues.

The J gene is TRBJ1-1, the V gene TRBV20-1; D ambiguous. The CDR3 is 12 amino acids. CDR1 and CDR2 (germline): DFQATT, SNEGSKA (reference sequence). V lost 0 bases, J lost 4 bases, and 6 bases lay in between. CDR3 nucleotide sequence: TGCAGTGCTAGAGAGGCGGGCACTGAAGCTTTCTTT. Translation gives CSAREAGTEAFF.

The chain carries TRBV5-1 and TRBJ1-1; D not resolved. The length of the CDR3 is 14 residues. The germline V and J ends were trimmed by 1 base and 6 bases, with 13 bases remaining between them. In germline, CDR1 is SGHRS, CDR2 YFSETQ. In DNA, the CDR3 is TGCGCCAGCAGCTTGAGGGTCCCCGGCGCTGAAGCTTTCTTT. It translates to CASSLRVPGAEAFF.